This T cell receptor beta chain stems from a study of shared clonotypes between healthy human individuals. CD8 cells regarded as naive lacked CD45RO, were positively chosen for CCR7, and omitted terminally differentiated effector memory CD45RA+ cells. Worth noting for this clone: Its antigen is not identified. This sample also contains other DNA sequences that code for the same CDR3.

Per the germline V gene, CDR1 is MNHNY and CDR2 is SVGAGI (reference sequence). The CDR3 is 13 amino acids. V lost 0 bases and J lost 0, with 3 bases in between. General study results and limits: About 5% of naive CD4 clonotypes were shared across four donors.

Repertoires were generated with immunoSEQ multiplex PCR, while TCRdb's copy carries only in-frame clones and drops some. The table shows 1.5 million to 2.5 million clones, with just under 95% occurring only once. The sample taken for sequencing was naive CD8+ T cells sorted from blood. This TCR was recovered from a man aged 18 to 30 in good health. The gene calls are TRBV6-6 and TRBJ2-7; D call uncertain. CDR3 amino acids: CASSYSGSYEQYF. CDR3 DNA: TGTGCCAGCAGTTACTCGGGCTCCTACGAGCAGTACTTC.